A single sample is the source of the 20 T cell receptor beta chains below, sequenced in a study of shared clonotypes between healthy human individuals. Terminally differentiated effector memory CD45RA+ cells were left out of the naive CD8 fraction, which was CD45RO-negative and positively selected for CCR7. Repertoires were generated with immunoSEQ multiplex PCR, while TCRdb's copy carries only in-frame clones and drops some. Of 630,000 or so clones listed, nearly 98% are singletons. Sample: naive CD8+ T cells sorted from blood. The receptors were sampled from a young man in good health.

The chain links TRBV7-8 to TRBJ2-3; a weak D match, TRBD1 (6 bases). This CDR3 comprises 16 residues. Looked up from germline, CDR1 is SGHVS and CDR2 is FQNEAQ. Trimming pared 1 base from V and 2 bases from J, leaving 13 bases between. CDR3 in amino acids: CASSLELTGYTDTQYF. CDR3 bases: TGTGCCAGCAGCTTAGAACTGACAGGATACACAGATACGCAGTATTTT.

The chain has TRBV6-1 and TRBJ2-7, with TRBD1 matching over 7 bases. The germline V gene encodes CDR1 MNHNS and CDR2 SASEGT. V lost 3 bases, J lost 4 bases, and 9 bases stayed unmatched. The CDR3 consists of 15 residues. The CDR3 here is CASSEPRDSLYEQYF. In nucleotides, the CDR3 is TGTGCCAGCAGTGAGCCCCGGGACAGCTTGTACGAGCAGTACTTC.

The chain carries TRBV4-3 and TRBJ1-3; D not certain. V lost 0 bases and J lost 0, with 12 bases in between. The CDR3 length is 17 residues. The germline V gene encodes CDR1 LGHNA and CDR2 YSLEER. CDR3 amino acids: CASSQDLELGSGNTIYF. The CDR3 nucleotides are TGCGCCAGCAGCCAAGATCTGGAGTTAGGCTCTGGAAACACCATATATTTT.

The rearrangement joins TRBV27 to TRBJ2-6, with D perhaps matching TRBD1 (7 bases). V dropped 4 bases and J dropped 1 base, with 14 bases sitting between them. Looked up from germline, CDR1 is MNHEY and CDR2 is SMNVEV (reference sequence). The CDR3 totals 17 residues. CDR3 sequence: CASSSPRGRSGANVLTF. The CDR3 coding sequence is TGTGCCAGCAGTTCCCCCAGGGGGAGGTCTGGGGCCAACGTCCTGACTTTC.

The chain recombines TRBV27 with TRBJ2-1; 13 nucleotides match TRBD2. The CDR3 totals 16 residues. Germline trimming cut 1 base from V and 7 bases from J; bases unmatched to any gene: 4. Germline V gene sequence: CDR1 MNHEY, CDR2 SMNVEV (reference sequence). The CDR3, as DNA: TGTGCCAGCAGTTTATATGGACTAGCGGGAGTAAATGAGCAGTTCTTC. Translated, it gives CASSLYGLAGVNEQFF.

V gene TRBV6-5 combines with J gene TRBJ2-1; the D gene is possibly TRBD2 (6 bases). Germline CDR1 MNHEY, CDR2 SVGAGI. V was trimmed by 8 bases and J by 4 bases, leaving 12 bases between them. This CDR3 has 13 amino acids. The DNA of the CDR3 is TGTGCCAGCGGACTAAATCGGTACAATGAGCAGTTCTTC. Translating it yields CASGLNRYNEQFF.

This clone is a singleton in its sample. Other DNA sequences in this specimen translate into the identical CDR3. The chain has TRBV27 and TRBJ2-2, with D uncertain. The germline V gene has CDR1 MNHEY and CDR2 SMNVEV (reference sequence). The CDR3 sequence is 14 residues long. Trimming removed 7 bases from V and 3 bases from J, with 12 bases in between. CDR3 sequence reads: CASTPLTYTGELFF. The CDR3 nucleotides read TGTGCCAGCACCCCTCTGACGTACACCGGGGAGCTGTTTTTT.

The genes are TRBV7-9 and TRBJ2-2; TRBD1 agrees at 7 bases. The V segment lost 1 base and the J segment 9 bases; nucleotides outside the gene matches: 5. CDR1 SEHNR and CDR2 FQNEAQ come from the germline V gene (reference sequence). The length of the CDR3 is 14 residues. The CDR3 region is CASSLGQGSWELFF. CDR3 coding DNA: TGTGCCAGCAGCTTAGGACAGGGTTCATGGGAGCTGTTTTTT.

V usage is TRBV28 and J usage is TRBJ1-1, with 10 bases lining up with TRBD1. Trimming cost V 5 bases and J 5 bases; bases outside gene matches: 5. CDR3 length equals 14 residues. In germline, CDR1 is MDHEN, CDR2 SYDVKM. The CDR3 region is CASSDDRGLTEAFF. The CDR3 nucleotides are TGTGCCAGCAGTGATGACAGGGGGCTGACTGAAGCTTTCTTT.

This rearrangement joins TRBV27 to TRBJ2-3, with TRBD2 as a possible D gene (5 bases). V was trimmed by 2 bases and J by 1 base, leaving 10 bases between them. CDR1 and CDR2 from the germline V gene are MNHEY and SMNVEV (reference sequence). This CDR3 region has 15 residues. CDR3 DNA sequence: TGTGCCAGCAGTTTAAGCAGCGGCCGCACAGATACGCAGTATTTT. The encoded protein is CASSLSSGRTDTQYF.

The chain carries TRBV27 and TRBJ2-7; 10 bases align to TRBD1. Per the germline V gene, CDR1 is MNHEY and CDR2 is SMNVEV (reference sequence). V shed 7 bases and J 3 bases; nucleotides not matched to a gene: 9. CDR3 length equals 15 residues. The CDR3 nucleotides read TGTGCCAGCACCCCTTTCGGGACAGGGGACTACGAGCAGTACTTC. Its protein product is CASTPFGTGDYEQYF.

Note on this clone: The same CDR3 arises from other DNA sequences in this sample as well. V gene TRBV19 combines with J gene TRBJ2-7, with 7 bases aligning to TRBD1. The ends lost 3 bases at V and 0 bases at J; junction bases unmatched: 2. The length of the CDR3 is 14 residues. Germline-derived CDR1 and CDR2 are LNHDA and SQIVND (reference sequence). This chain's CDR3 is CASSMTGSSYEQYF. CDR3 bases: TGTGCCAGTAGTATGACAGGGAGCTCCTACGAGCAGTACTTC.

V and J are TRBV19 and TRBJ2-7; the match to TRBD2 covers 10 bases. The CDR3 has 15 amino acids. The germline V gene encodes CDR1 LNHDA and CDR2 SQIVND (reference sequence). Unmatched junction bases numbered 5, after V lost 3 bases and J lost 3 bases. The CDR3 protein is CASSIWSSGSYEQYF. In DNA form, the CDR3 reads TGTGCCAGTAGTATTTGGTCTAGCGGGAGCTACGAGCAGTACTTC.

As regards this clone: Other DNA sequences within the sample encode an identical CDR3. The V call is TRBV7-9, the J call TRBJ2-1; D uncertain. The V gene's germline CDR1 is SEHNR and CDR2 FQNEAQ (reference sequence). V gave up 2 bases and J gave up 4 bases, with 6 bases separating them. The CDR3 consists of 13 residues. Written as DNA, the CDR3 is TGTGCCAGCAGCTTATTGGCATACAATGAGCAGTTCTTC. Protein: CASSLLAYNEQFF. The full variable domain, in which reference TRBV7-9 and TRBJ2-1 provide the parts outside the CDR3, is DTGVSQNPRHKITKRGQNVTFRCDPISEHNRLYWYRQTLGQGPEFLTYFQNEAQLEKSRLLSDRFSAERPKGSFSTLEIQRTEQGDSAMYLCASSLLAYNEQFFGPGTRLTVL.

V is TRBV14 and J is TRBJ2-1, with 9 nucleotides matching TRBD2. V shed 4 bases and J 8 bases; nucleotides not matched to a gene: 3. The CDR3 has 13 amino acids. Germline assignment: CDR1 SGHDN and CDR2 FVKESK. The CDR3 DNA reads TGTGCCAGCAGCCTTAGCGGGAGTGATGAGCAGTTCTTC. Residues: CASSLSGSDEQFF.

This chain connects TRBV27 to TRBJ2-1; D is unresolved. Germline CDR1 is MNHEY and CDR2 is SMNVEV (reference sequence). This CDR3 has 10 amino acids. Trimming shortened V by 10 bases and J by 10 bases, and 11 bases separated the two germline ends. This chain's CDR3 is CATGGIEQFF. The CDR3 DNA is TGTGCCACGGGCGGCATCGAGCAGTTCTTC.

The CDR3 reads CASSLAGGDYNEQFF. Here the CDR3 DNA reads TGTGCCAGCAGCTTGGCGGGAGGGGACTACAATGAGCAGTTCTTC. J is TRBJ2-1 and V is TRBV5-5; 8 nucleotides align to TRBD2. Germline loops: CDR1 SGHKS, CDR2 YYEKEE (reference sequence). The CDR3 is 15 residues long. V lost 0 bases and J lost 3; bases outside the gene matches: 2.

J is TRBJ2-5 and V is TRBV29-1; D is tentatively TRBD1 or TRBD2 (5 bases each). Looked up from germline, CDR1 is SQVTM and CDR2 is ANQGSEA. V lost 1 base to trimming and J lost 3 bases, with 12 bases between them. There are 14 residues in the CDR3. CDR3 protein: CSVEGDRAEETQYF. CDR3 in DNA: TGCAGCGTTGAAGGGGACCGAGCTGAAGAGACCCAGTACTTC.

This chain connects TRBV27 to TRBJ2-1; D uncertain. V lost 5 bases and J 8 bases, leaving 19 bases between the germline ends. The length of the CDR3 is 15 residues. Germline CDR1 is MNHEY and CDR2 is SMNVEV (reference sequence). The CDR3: CASSLETSYFYEQFF. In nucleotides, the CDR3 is TGTGCCAGCAGTCTAGAAACCTCCTATTTCTATGAGCAGTTCTTC.

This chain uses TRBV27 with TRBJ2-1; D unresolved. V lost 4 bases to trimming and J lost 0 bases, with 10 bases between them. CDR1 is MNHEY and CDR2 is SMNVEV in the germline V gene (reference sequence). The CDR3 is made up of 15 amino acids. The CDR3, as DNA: TGTGCCAGCAGTTCCCTGGGAAACTCCTACAATGAGCAGTTCTTC. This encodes CASSSLGNSYNEQFF.